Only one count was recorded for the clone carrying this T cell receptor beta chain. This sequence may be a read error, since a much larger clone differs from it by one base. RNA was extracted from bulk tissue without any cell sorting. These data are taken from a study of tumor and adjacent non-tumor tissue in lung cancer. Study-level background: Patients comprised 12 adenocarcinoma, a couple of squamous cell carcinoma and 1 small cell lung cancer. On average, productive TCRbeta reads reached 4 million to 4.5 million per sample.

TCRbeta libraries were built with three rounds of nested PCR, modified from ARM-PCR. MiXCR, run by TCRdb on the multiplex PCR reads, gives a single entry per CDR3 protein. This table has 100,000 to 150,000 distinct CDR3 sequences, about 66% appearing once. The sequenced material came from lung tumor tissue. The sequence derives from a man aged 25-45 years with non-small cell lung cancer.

CDR3 protein: CSVGRASYEQYF. CDR3 nucleotide sequence: TGCAGCGTTGGGCGGGCCTCCTACGAGCAGTACTTC. The gene calls are TRBV29-1 and TRBJ2-7, with a weak D call TRBD2 (5 bases). Germline V gene data show CDR1 as SQVTM and CDR2 as ANQGSEA. The CDR3 totals 12 residues. With 4 bases removed from V and 0 bases from J, the gap between germline ends came to 7 bases.